This T cell receptor beta chain appears in the sequencing data of a study of cytomegalovirus exposure and HLA in healthy donors. Of note for this clone: As yet, its antigen is unknown.

PCR employed 60 Vbeta and 13 Jbeta primers. Some clones are missing from TCRdb's copy, which holds only in-frame ones; the method was immunoSEQ multiplex PCR. The data show 140,000 or so clones, with around three quarters seen just once and approximately 2.5% held by the top ten. Study results and caveats: A few CMV-associated chains proved CMV antigen-specific in vitro. The study labeled 164 TCR beta chains cytomegalovirus-associated. By HLA locus, TCR association rates varied in a later analysis, with DRB1 showing the most and HLA-C the fewest. Trimming of TCR beta V- and J-genes showed a link, identified in a later analysis, to a missense DCLRE1C variant.

The CDR3 has 16 residues. The V gene end was trimmed by 1 base and the J gene end by 2 bases; junction bases not matched to a gene: 6. Germline values: CDR1 MNHNS, CDR2 SASEGT. The sequencing input was PBMCs. The chain recombines TRBV6-1 with TRBJ2-5; 8 bases are a match to TRBD1. The TCR originated in a woman younger than 35 in good health and CMV-seropositive. The CDR3 protein is CASSEVVRGLQETQYF. The CDR3 nucleotides are TGTGCCAGCAGTGAAGTGGTCAGGGGGCTACAAGAGACCCAGTACTTC.